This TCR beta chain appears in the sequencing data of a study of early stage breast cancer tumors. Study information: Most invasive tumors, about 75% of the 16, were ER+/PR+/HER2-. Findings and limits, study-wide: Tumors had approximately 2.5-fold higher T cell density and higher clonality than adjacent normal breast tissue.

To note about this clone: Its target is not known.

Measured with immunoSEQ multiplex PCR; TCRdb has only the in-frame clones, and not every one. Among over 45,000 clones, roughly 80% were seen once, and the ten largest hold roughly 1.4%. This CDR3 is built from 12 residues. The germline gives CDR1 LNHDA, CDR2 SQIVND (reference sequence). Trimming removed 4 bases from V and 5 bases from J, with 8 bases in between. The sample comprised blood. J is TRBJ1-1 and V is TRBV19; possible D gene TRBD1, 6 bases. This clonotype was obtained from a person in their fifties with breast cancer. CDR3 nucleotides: TGTGCCAGTAGTACCAGGGGTACTGAAGCTTTCTTT. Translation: CASSTRGTEAFF.